Below are 10 T cell receptor beta chains sequenced from a single sample in a study of blood T cells in healthy people across ages. Sample-barcoded 5' priming and a J-beta primer mix drove a second PCR of roughly 6 to 12 cycles. One entry per CDR3 protein, called by TCRdb with MiXCR from the 5' RACE reads. The sample lists about a million distinct CDR3 sequences, about 51% seen once, with over 20% in the top ten. Input material: blood. These receptors originate from an older woman in good health.

In the case of this clonotype: At one end the junction does not follow the germline gene, possibly because of a read error. This chain uses TRBV7-9 with TRBJ2-3; D may correspond to TRBD1 or TRBD2 (5 bases each). Germline CDR1 and CDR2: SEHNR and FQNEAQ (reference sequence). The CDR3 contains 13 residues. The CDR3 DNA follows: TGTGCCAGCAGCTTAGGGGGGAACTTACCGCAGTCTTTT. It translates to CASSLGGNLPQSF. Drawing the rest from reference TRBV7-9 and TRBJ2-3, the complete variable domain is DTGVSQNPRHKITKRGQNVTFRCDPISEHNRLYWYRQTLGQGPEFLTYFQNEAQLEKSRLLSDRFSAERPKGSFSTLEIQRTEQGDSAMYLCASSLGGNLPQSFGPGTRLTVL.

The V call is TRBV5-1, the J call TRBJ2-3; 8 nucleotides match TRBD1. Germline assignment: CDR1 SGHRS and CDR2 YFSETQ. The junction had 7 bases not matched to a gene; V was cut back by 4 bases and J by 0 bases. There are 16 residues in the CDR3. CDR3 nucleotides: TGCGCCAGCAGCGATCCCCGGACAGGGAGCACAGATACGCAGTATTTT. The encoded protein is CASSDPRTGSTDTQYF.

For this clonotype: The junction differs from germline at one of its ends, possibly a read error. CDR3 in amino acids: CASSGDTYGHTF. For the CDR3, the DNA is TGTGCCAGTAGTGGGGACACCTATGGCCACACCTTC. The rearrangement links TRBV19 to TRBJ1-2; D is perhaps TRBD1 (6 bases). The CDR3 loop spans 12 amino acids. From germline, CDR1 is LNHDA and CDR2 SQIVND (reference sequence).

This clonotype came up once. The chain combines TRBV6-2 or TRBV6-3 with TRBJ2-7; weak D call: TRBD2 (5 bases). Germline V gives CDR1 MNHEY, CDR2 SVGEGT. CDR3 length: 12 residues. V was pared by 5 bases and J by 6 bases, with 11 bases between. The CDR3 DNA is TGTGCCAGCAGTACTAGTTTCGGCGAGCAGTACTTC. Its translation: CASSTSFGEQYF.

The chain combines TRBV6-6 with TRBJ1-2, with D perhaps matching TRBD1 (5 bases). There are 12 residues in the CDR3. Germline assignment: CDR1 MNHNY and CDR2 SVGAGI (reference sequence). V lost 5 bases and J lost 6, with 10 bases in between. Here the CDR3 DNA reads TGTGCCAGCAGTCGGACGGGGGATGGCTACACCTTC. This gives the protein CASSRTGDGYTF.

The chain links TRBV27 to TRBJ2-2; 13 positions agree with TRBD2. Trimming cost V 3 bases and J 9 bases; bases outside gene matches: 13. CDR1 and CDR2 from the germline V gene are MNHEY and SMNVEV (reference sequence). There are 18 residues in the CDR3. Here the CDR3 reads CASSLQLAGGPGTRELFF. CDR3 sequence (DNA): TGTGCCAGCAGTTTGCAACTAGCGGGAGGGCCGGGAACCAGGGAGCTGTTTTTT.

The chain combines TRBV7-2 with TRBJ1-2; D is undetermined. Per the germline V gene, CDR1 is SGHTA and CDR2 is FQGNSA. The CDR3 contains 13 residues. The V and J ends lost 5 bases and 2 bases respectively, with 9 bases between them. CDR3 nucleotide sequence: TGTGCCAGCAGCGAGGGCCCAAACTATGGCTACACCTTC. Residues: CASSEGPNYGYTF.

The chain carries TRBV6-6 and TRBJ1-2; possible D gene TRBD1, 5 bases. V was trimmed by 5 bases and J by 8 bases, leaving 15 bases between them. CDR1 and CDR2 (germline): MNHNY, SVGAGI (reference sequence). CDR3 length: 13 amino acids. This CDR3 reads CASSTTGGAGYTF. CDR3 DNA sequence: TGTGCCAGCAGTACTACGGGAGGGGCCGGCTACACCTTC.

The chain recombines TRBV21-1 with TRBJ2-7; the table names TRBD1, a call not compared with the DNA. TRBV21-1 is labeled a pseudogene. The length of the CDR3 is 16 residues. The CDR3 bases are TGTGCCAGCAGCAAAAGTACAGGGGCAAGTGTTGGCGAGCAGTACTTC. This encodes CASSKSTGASVGEQYF.

V usage is TRBV11-2 and J usage is TRBJ2-4; D unresolved. The J call may be mistaken, given a closer DNA end match to TRBJ2-7. The CDR3 has 12 amino acids. Germline CDR1 is SGHAT and CDR2 is FQNNGV. The CDR3 loop is CASSRHPYEQYF. The CDR3 DNA follows: TGTGCCAGCAGCCGGCACCCCTACGAGCAGTACTTC.